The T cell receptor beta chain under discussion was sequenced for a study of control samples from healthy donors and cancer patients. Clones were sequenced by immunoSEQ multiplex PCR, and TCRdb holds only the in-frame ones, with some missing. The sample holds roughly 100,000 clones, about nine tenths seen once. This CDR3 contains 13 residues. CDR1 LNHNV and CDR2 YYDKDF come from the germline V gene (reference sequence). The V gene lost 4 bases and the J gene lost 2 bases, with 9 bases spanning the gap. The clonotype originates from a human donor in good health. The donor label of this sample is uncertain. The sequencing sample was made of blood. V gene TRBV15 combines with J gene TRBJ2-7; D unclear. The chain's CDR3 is CATSIGLTYEQYV. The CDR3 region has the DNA TGTGCCACCAGCATCGGGCTCACCTACGAGCAGTACGTC.